The sequence of this T cell receptor beta chain was determined in a study of OX40 agonist ivuxolimab in advanced cancers. Across the whole study: In this trial design, patients received ivuxolimab intravenously at 0.01 to 10 mg/kg every 2 weeks. Dose-escalation patients suffered from hepatocellular carcinoma, melanoma, renal cell or head and neck cancer. Notes on the study in general: Antigen specificity remained undetermined for the expanded peripheral T cells. Individuals who were partial responders at 0.1-3.0 mg/kg had clonal expansion that ranked among the lowest.

Profiling relied on immunoSEQ multiplex PCR, and the TCRdb table lists in-frame clones only, not all of them. The sample has approximately 23,000 clones; 84% are singletons. CDR3 length: 15 residues. The germline V and J ends were trimmed by 5 bases and 0 bases, with 13 bases remaining between them. CDR1 MGHRA and CDR2 YSYEKL come from the germline V gene. On this clone: Its target is not known.

This receptor was identified in an adult with an advanced solid tumor such as melanoma, head and neck, liver or kidney cancer. The rearrangement uses TRBV4-1 and TRBJ1-2, with D possibly matching TRBD1 (5 bases). The sequenced sample was CD4+ or CD8+ T cells sorted from blood, obtained in a trial of the OX40 agonist ivuxolimab. The CDR3 DNA is TGCGCCAGCAGCGTACAGGCGGGGGCTAACTATGGCTACACCTTC. Protein: CASSVQAGANYGYTF.